Sequencing of this TCR beta chain was carried out in a study of T cells and Merkel cell carcinoma outcomes. Study observations and caveats: Reportedly, T-cell repertoire with density predicts Merkel cell carcinoma outcomes.

The germline gives CDR1 SNHLY, CDR2 FYNNEI. V was clipped by 1 base and J by 7 bases; unmatched bases: 12. The CDR3 has 18 amino acids. Measured with immunoSEQ multiplex PCR; TCRdb has only the in-frame clones, and not every one. The data contain over 10,000 clones, nearly 97% of them seen just once; the ten biggest clones take up about 0.94%. This clone has only one observation. Its target is not known. This TCR was sampled from a human donor with Merkel cell carcinoma. Sequencing was done on a sample of tumor tissue from Merkel cell carcinoma. The J gene is TRBJ2-2, the V gene TRBV2; 10 bases are a match to TRBD2. The CDR3 DNA reads TGTGCCAGCAGTGAAGGAGGGGCGACTAGCGGGTCGTTCGGGGAGCTGTTTTTT. Protein product: CASSEGGATSGSFGELFF.